This T cell receptor beta chain was sequenced during a study of OX40 agonist ivuxolimab in advanced cancers. Study information: The study treated patients with ivuxolimab, an agonistic anti-OX40 (CD134) antibody.

Germline V gives CDR1 SNHLY, CDR2 FYNNEI. The CDR3 is 15 residues long. V was pared by 4 bases and J by 12 bases, with 14 bases of the junction left unmatched. Sequencing was performed with immunoSEQ multiplex PCR; in TCRdb, only in-frame clones are kept and a portion is missing. The sample lists tens of thousands of clones; 84% were seen once. In the case of this clone: Its antigen remains unidentified.

Study outcomes and limitations: Among the lowest peripheral clonal expansion occurred in 0.1-3.0 mg/kg partial responders. The authors did not determine the antigen specificity of the expanded peripheral T cells.

The source material was CD4+ or CD8+ T cells sorted from blood, sampled in a trial of the OX40 agonist ivuxolimab. This TCR was recovered from an adult with an advanced solid tumor such as melanoma, head and neck, liver or kidney cancer. The chain has TRBV2 and TRBJ1-4; TRBD1 matches at 7 bases. In DNA, the CDR3 is TGTGCCAGCAGTGGACAGGGTGGCGGGGGGACGGAACTGTTTTTT. Translating it yields CASSGQGGGGTELFF.